These T cell receptor beta chains were read from a single sample in a study of CD8 T cells in ankylosing spondylitis. In TCRdb, the 5' RACE reads were re-called with MiXCR into one record per CDR3 protein. There are about 160,000 distinct CDR3 sequences in the sample; around a tenth occur only once, and about 15% lies in the top ten. Sequenced input: blood, either unsorted or a sorted T cell fraction (not recorded which). The source of these receptors is a female donor with ankylosing spondylitis or in good health (not recorded which). Each CDR3 is given with its conserved first and last residue. Fields, in order: J gene, D gene, V gene, clone size, CDR3 protein, CDR3 DNA. The D gene is left open where the match is weak. Only part of the rows carry a size: once, few, many, or a class if the clone is expanded.

TRBJ2-7	.	TRBV27	few	CASSLWGGLGYEQYF	TGTGCCAGCAGTTTATGGGGAGGTTTAGGGTACGAGCAGTACTTC
TRBJ2-5	.	TRBV28	few	CASSLRGRGETQYF	TGTGCCAGCAGTTTGCGTGGGAGGGGGGAGACCCAGTACTTC
TRBJ2-2	.	TRBV24-1	few	CATSATNTGELFF	TGTGCCACCAGTGCGACGAACACCGGGGAGCTGTTTTTT
TRBJ2-4	TRBD2	TRBV28	few	CASLSGLAGALAKNIQYF	TGTGCCAGCCTCTCCGGACTAGCGGGAGCCCTCGCCAAAAACATTCAGTACTTC
TRBJ2-1	TRBD2	TRBV9	few	CASRDGTSGSNEQFF	TGTGCCAGCAGGGATGGGACTAGCGGGAGTAATGAGCAGTTCTTC
TRBJ2-1	.	TRBV29-1	many	CSVEDTTSTYNEQFF	TGCAGCGTTGAAGATACAACTAGTACCTACAATGAGCAGTTCTTC
TRBJ2-5	.	TRBV5-6	few	CASSLENQETQYF	TGTGCCAGCAGCCTCGAGAACCAAGAGACCCAGTACTTC
TRBJ2-3	TRBD2	TRBV5-1	.	CASSFRTSGSDTQYF	TGCGCCAGCAGCTTCCGGACTAGCGGCTCAGATACGCAGTATTTT
TRBJ2-1	.	TRBV9	few	CASSVAGGRQGYNEQFF	TGTGCCAGCAGCGTAGCGGGCGGCAGGCAAGGGTACAATGAGCAGTTCTTC
TRBJ2-3	TRBD2	TRBV7-8	few	CASSPPLSGASGESTDTQYF	TGTGCCAGCAGCCCCCCTTTATCGGGGGCTAGCGGGGAAAGCACAGATACGCAGTATTTT
TRBJ1-5	.	TRBV5-5	many	CASSQRPSSNQPQHF	TGTGCCAGCAGCCAAAGGCCGTCCAGCAATCAGCCCCAGCATTTT
TRBJ1-1	.	TRBV5-1	.	CASSLVGIRDIEAFF	TGCGCCAGCAGCTTGGTGGGGATCCGAGATATTGAAGCTTTCTTT
TRBJ2-3	TRBD2	TRBV7-2	few	CASSGETSGSADTQYF	TGTGCCAGCAGCGGCGAGACTAGCGGGAGTGCAGATACGCAGTATTTT
TRBJ2-1	.	TRBV4-3	.	CASSPSPSSYNEQFF	TGCGCCAGCAGCCCTAGTCCAAGCTCCTACAATGAGCAGTTCTTC
TRBJ2-1	.	TRBV7-3	.	CASSLTSPTLGTTYNEQFF	TGTGCCAGCAGCTTAACGTCCCCGACACTAGGCACAACCTACAATGAGCAGTTCTTC
TRBJ2-5	TRBD2	TRBV9	many	CASSSGLARMETQYF	TGTGCCAGCAGCTCCGGACTAGCGCGAATGGAGACCCAGTACTTC
TRBJ1-5	.	TRBV5-5	.	CASSFFAISNQPQHF	TGTGCCAGCAGCTTTTTCGCGATTAGCAATCAGCCCCAGCATTTT